Below, 6 T cell receptor beta chains from the same sample are listed, as sequenced in a study of shared clonotypes between healthy human individuals. Here immunoSEQ multiplex PCR was the method, and the copy in TCRdb shows in-frame clones only, minus some. The repertoire consists of over 800,000 clones, with about 91% occurring once and the leading ten covering about 25%. Only CD45RO-negative cells positively selected for CCR7 counted as naive CD8 cells, so terminally differentiated effector memory CD45RA+ cells were excluded. Sample: naive CD8+ T cells sorted from blood. Every receptor here comes from a man aged 25 to 45 in good health.

V is TRBV11-2 and J is TRBJ2-1; D possibly corresponds to TRBD2 (6 bases). V was trimmed by 2 bases and J by 5 bases, leaving 13 bases between them. This CDR3 comprises 15 residues. Germline assignment: CDR1 SGHAT and CDR2 FQNNGV. CDR3 coding DNA: TGTGCCAGCAGCTTAACCCGGGACTTTGACAATGAGCAGTTCTTC. Residues: CASSLTRDFDNEQFF.

This clone was detected a few times. Other DNA sequences of this sample code for an identical CDR3. The chain joins TRBV7-9 to TRBJ2-1, with D hard to call. In germline, CDR1 is SEHNR, CDR2 FQNEAQ (reference sequence). Trimming pared 1 base from V and 6 bases from J, leaving 4 bases between. The CDR3 contains 12 residues. As DNA, the CDR3 is TGTGCCAGCAGCTTAGAGCTCAATGAGCAGTTCTTC. Amino acid sequence: CASSLELNEQFF. Full variable domain (rest looked up from reference TRBV7-9 and TRBJ2-1): DTGVSQNPRHKITKRGQNVTFRCDPISEHNRLYWYRQTLGQGPEFLTYFQNEAQLEKSRLLSDRFSAERPKGSFSTLEIQRTEQGDSAMYLCASSLELNEQFFGPGTRLTVL.

J is TRBJ2-1 and V is TRBV11-2; 8 nucleotides match TRBD1. V trimming: 5 bases; J trimming: 9 bases; junction bases outside the gene matches: 12. CDR3 length equals 15 residues. Germline assignment: CDR1 SGHAT and CDR2 FQNNGV. In DNA, the CDR3 is TGTGCCAGCAGCCTGGCCGGACAGGGTTTGGCTGAGCAGTTCTTC. Its protein product is CASSLAGQGLAEQFF.

The rearrangement links TRBV7-6 to TRBJ2-7, with 8 nucleotides matching TRBD1. CDR3 size: 14 residues. With 5 bases clipped from V and 3 bases from J, the junction kept 6 bases outside the gene matches. CDR1 and CDR2 (germline): SGHVS, FNYEAQ. The CDR3 nucleotides are TGTGCCAGCAGCCAAATGGGACAGGTCTACGAGCAGTACTTC. Translation gives CASSQMGQVYEQYF. The entire variable domain, with the rest obtained from reference TRBV7-6 and TRBJ2-7, is as follows: GAGVSQSPRYKVTKRGQDVALRCDPISGHVSLYWYRQALGQGPEFLTYFNYEAQQDKSGLPNDRFSAERPEGSISTLTIQRTEQRDSAMYRCASSQMGQVYEQYFGPGTRLTVT.

The genes are TRBV6-5 and TRBJ2-1, with D unresolved. In germline, CDR1 is MNHEY, CDR2 SVGAGI. V was trimmed by 6 bases and J by 6 bases, leaving 12 bases between them. This CDR3 has 13 residues. CDR3 coding DNA: TGTGCCAGCAGCGACTTGGCTAGCAATGAGCAGTTCTTC. As protein: CASSDLASNEQFF.

J is TRBJ2-7 and V is TRBV29-1; weak D call: TRBD2 (6 bases). With 0 bases removed from V and 4 bases from J, the gap between germline ends came to 10 bases. The germline V gene encodes CDR1 SQVTM and CDR2 ANQGSEA. This CDR3 is 13 amino acids long. CDR3: CSVEEEGPYEQYF. CDR3 sequence (DNA): TGCAGCGTTGAAGAGGAGGGCCCGTACGAGCAGTACTTC.